One sample yielded the 7 T cell receptor beta chains listed below, sequenced in a study of regulatory T cells in long-lasting Graves disease. Time point: persistent/refractory GD, antithyroid drugs over 5 years with positive TRAb. Preparation of the TCR library used RNA extracted from PBMCs. According to the study, TCR beta libraries were built with iRepertoire HTBI primers and CDR3-region Arm-PCR. In TCRdb, the multiplex PCR reads were re-called with MiXCR into one record per CDR3 protein. The data hold over 250,000 distinct CDR3 sequences, with around 21% observed a single time. The starting material was peripheral blood mononuclear cells (PBMCs), obtained when the disease was refractory, from a patient treated with antithyroid drugs. The receptors were sampled from a female donor with Graves disease.

This clonotype was seen many times. J is TRBJ2-7 and V is TRBV7-8, with D tentatively TRBD1 (6 bases). CDR1 and CDR2 from the germline V gene are SGHVS and FQNEAQ. This CDR3 is 14 amino acids long. Trimming pared 2 bases from V and 5 bases from J, leaving 13 bases between. The CDR3 nucleotides are TGTGCCAGCAGCTTATCTAGGGGGAGCAACGAGCAGTACTTC. This encodes CASSLSRGSNEQYF.

This rearrangement joins TRBV11-2 to TRBJ2-1; no reliable D call. CDR1 is SGHAT and CDR2 is FQNNGV in the germline V gene. The CDR3 is made up of 13 amino acids. V lost 0 bases to trimming and J lost 5 bases, with 5 bases between them. CDR3 nucleotide sequence: TGTGCCAGCAGCTTAGAACGCAACAATGAGCAGTTCTTC. Its translation is CASSLERNNEQFF.

There are many counts of this clonotype. The chain joins TRBV2 to TRBJ2-4; a possible D gene is TRBD1 (5 bases). The CDR3 runs 12 residues. V was trimmed by 1 base and J by 8 bases, leaving 6 bases between them. CDR1 SNHLY and CDR2 FYNNEI come from the germline V gene. The CDR3 DNA follows: TGTGCCAGCAGTGAAGGGGGCGACATTCAGTACTTC. It translates to CASSEGGDIQYF.

As regards this clonotype: A read error may be the cause here, since a much bigger clone is one base away. The rearrangement uses TRBV2 and TRBJ2-5; either TRBD1 or TRBD2 may supply D (5 bases each). There are 15 residues in the CDR3. Germline V gene lookup returns CDR1 SNHLY and CDR2 FYNNEI. This chain's CDR3 is CASSEAGVPFGTQHF. In nucleotides, the CDR3 is TGTGCCAGCAGTGAAGCGGGAGTTCCCTTTGGGACCCAGCACTTC.

This clonotype was seen only a few times. The V gene is TRBV20-1, the J gene TRBJ2-7; the match to TRBD1 covers 8 bases. CDR1 is DFQATT, CDR2 SNEGSKA, per germline (reference sequence). This CDR3 has 13 residues. V was pared by 6 bases and J by 4 bases, with 8 bases of the junction left unmatched. This CDR3 reads CSASRDRRYEQYF. The CDR3 nucleotides read TGCAGTGCCTCCAGGGACAGGAGGTACGAGCAGTACTTC.

The table lists this clonotype with many counts. CDR3 in DNA: TGTGCCAGCGCCGACAGGCCTTCCTACGAGCAGTACTTC. This translates into CASADRPSYEQYF. The V call is TRBV27, the J call TRBJ2-7, with D possibly matching TRBD1 (6 bases). In germline, CDR1 is MNHEY, CDR2 SMNVEV (reference sequence). The CDR3 consists of 13 residues. Trimming stripped 8 bases from V and 1 base from J, with 12 bases between.

This chain joins TRBV28 and TRBJ2-2; a weak D match, TRBD1 (5 bases). The CDR3 runs 15 residues. V lost 3 bases, J lost 3 bases, and 11 bases lay in between. Looked up from germline, CDR1 is MDHEN and CDR2 is SYDVKM. The CDR3: CASSFGHTDTGELFF. The CDR3 DNA follows: TGTGCCAGCAGTTTCGGACACACGGACACCGGGGAGCTGTTTTTT. Looking up the rest from reference TRBV28 and TRBJ2-2 gives the full variable domain: DVKVTQSSRYLVKRTGEKVFLECVQDMDHENMFWYRQDPGLGLRLIYFSYDVKMKEKGDIPEGYSVSREKKERFSLILESASTNQTSMYLCASSFGHTDTGELFFGEGSRLTVL.